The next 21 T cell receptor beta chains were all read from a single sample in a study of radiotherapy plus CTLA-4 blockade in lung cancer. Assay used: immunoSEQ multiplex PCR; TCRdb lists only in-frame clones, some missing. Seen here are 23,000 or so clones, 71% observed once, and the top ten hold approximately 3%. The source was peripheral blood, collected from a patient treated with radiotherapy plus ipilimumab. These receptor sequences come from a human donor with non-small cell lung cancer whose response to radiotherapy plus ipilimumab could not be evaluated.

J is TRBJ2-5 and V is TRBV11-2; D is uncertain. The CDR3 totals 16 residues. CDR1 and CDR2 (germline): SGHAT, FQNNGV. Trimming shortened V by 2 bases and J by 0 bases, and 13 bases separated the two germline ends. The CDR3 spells CASSLSLAQNQETQYF. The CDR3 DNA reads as TGTGCCAGCAGCTTATCTTTGGCACAGAACCAAGAGACCCAGTACTTC.

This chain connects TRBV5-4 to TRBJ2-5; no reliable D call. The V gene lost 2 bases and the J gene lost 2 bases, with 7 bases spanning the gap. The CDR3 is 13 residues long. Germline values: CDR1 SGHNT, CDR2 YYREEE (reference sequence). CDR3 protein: CASSLPVQETQYF. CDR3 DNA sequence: TGTGCCAGCAGCTTACCAGTTCAAGAGACCCAGTACTTC. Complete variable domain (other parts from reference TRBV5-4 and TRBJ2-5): ETGVTQSPTHLIKTRGQQVTLRCSSQSGHNTVSWYQQALGQGPQFIFQYYREEENGRGNFPPRFSGLQFPNYSSELNVNALELDDSALYLCASSLPVQETQYFGPGTRLLVL.

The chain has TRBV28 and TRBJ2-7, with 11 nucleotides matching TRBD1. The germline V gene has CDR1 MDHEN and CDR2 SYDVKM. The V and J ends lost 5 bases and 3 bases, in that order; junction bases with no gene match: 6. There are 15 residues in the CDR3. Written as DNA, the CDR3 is TGTGCCAGCAGTCGATCCGGGACAGGGGGCTACGAGCAGTACTTC. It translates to CASSRSGTGGYEQYF.

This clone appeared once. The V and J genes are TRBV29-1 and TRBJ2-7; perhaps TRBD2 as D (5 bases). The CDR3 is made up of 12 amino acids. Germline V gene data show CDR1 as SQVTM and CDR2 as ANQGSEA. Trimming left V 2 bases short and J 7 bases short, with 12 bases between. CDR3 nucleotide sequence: TGCAGCGTTGAAAACGAACTAGGAGAGCAGTACTTC. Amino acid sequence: CSVENELGEQYF.

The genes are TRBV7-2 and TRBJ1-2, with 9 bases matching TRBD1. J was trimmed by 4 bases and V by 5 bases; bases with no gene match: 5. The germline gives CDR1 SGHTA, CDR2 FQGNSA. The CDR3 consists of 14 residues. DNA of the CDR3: TGTGCCAGCAGCCTTAACAGGGGGCTCTATGGCTACACCTTC. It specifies CASSLNRGLYGYTF.

CDR3 protein: CASSGQTSGSADTQYF. CDR3 nucleotides: TGTGCCAGCAGTGGACAGACTAGCGGGTCGGCAGATACGCAGTATTTT. This chain uses TRBV2 with TRBJ2-3; 10 positions match TRBD2. After removal of 4 bases from V and 4 bases from J, the junction contained 8 bases not matched to a gene. Per the germline V gene, CDR1 is SNHLY and CDR2 is FYNNEI. The CDR3 spans 16 residues. The entire variable domain, with the rest obtained from reference TRBV2 and TRBJ2-3, is as follows: EPEVTQTPSHQVTQMGQEVILRCVPISNHLYFYWYRQILGQKVEFLVSFYNNEISEKSEIFDDQFSVERPDGSNFTLKIRSTKLEDSAMYFCASSGQTSGSADTQYFGPGTRLTVL.

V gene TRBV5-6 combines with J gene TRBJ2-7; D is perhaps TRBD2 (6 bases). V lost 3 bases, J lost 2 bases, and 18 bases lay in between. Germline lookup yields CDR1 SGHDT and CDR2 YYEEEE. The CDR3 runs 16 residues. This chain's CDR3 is CASSYRWGLIPYEQYF. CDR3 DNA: TGTGCCAGCAGCTATCGGTGGGGACTTATCCCCTACGAGCAGTACTTC.

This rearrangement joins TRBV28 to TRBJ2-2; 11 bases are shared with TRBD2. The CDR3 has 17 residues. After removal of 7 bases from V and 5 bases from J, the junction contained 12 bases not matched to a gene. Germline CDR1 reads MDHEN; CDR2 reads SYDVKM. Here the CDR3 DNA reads TGTGCCAGCACCGAGACCGGGACTAGCGGAAGAACCGGGGAGCTGTTTTTT. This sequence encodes CASTETGTSGRTGELFF.

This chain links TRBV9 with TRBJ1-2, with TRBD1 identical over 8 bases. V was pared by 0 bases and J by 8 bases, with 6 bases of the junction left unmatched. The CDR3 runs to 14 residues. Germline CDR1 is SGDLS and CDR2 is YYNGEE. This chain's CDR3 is CASSVAAQGDGYTF. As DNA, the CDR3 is TGTGCCAGCAGCGTAGCTGCACAGGGGGACGGCTACACCTTC.

CDR3 amino acids: CAISDSTLLPEAPYNEQFF. DNA of the CDR3: TGTGCCATCAGTGATTCTACGCTACTACCGGAGGCCCCCTACAATGAGCAGTTCTTC. This chain links TRBV10-3 with TRBJ2-1, with D possibly being TRBD2 (5 bases). Germline V gives CDR1 ENHRY, CDR2 SYGVKD. The CDR3 has 19 residues. V shed 3 bases and J shed 2 bases, with 23 bases lying between them.

The chain's CDR3 is CASSEGTSFIYEQYF. For the CDR3, the DNA is TGTGCCAGCAGTGAAGGAACCAGTTTCATCTACGAGCAGTACTTC. This chain uses TRBV6-1 with TRBJ2-7; no definite D call. Per the germline V gene, CDR1 is MNHNS and CDR2 is SASEGT. This CDR3 has 15 residues. V shed 1 base and J shed 3 bases, with 13 bases lying between them.

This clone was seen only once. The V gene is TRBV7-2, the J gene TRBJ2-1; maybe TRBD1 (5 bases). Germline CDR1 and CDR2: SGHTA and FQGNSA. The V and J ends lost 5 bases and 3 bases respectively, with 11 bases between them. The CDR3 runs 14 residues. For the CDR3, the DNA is TGTGCCAGCAGCCCACAGGAAGTCTACAATGAGCAGTTCTTC. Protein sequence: CASSPQEVYNEQFF.

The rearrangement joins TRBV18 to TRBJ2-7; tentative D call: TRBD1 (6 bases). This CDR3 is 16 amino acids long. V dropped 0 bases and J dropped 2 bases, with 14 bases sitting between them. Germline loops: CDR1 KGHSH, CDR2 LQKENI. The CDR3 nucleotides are TGTGCCAGCTCACCACCTTCCGGGACACAAACCTACGAGCAGTACTTC. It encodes CASSPPSGTQTYEQYF.

CDR3 residues: CSVEWDSYNEQFF. Here the CDR3 DNA reads TGCAGCGTTGAATGGGACAGTTACAATGAGCAGTTCTTC. The gene calls are TRBV29-1 and TRBJ2-1; 7 bases are a match to TRBD1. CDR1 is SQVTM, CDR2 ANQGSEA, per germline. Trimming at V came to 2 bases and at J to 4 bases, leaving 2 bases not matched to a gene. This CDR3 has 13 residues.

The CDR3 loop reads CASSATRTGGGTEAFF. The CDR3 DNA sequence: TGTGCCAGCAGCGCTACCCGGACAGGGGGCGGCACTGAAGCTTTCTTT. The chain couples TRBV9 to TRBJ1-1, with 11 bases that match TRBD1. The CDR3 loop spans 16 amino acids. After removal of 3 bases from V and 4 bases from J, the junction contained 8 bases not matched to a gene. Per the germline V gene, CDR1 is SGDLS and CDR2 is YYNGEE.

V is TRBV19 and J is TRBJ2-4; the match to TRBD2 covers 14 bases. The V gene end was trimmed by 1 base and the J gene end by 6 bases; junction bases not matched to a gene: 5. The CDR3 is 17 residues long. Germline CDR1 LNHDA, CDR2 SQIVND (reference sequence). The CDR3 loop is CASSIGSGTSGRNIQYF. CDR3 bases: TGTGCCAGTAGTATAGGATCCGGGACTAGCGGGAGAAACATTCAGTACTTC. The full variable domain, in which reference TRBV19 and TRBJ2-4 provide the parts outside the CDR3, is DGGITQSPKYLFRKEGQNVTLSCEQNLNHDAMYWYRQDPGQGLRLIYYSQIVNDFQKGDIAEGYSVSREKKESFPLTVTSAQKNPTAFYLCASSIGSGTSGRNIQYFGAGTRLSVL.

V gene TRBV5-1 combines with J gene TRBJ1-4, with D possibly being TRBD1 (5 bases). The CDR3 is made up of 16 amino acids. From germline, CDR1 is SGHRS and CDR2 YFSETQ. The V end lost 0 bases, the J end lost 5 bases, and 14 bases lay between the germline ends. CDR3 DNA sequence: TGCGCCAGCAGCTTGGCAGGGCTACCTTCGAATGAAAAACTGTTTTTT. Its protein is CASSLAGLPSNEKLFF.

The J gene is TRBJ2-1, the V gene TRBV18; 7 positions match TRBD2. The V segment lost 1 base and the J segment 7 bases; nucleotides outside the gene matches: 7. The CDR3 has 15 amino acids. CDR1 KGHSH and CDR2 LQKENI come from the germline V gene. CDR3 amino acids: CASSPQAGVENEQFF. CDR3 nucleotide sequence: TGTGCCAGCTCACCACAGGCGGGAGTGGAGAATGAGCAGTTCTTC.

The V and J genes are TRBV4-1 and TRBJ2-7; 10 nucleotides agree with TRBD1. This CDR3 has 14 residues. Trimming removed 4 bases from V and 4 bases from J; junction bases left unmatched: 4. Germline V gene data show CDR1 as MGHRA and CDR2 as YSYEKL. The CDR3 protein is CASSPPGQGYEQYF. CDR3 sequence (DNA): TGCGCCAGCAGCCCCCCGGGACAGGGGTACGAGCAGTACTTC.

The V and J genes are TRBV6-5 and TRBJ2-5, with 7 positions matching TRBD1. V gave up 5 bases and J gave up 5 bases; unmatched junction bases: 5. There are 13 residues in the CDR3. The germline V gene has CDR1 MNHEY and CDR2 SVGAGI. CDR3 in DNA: TGTGCCAGCAGTCAGACAGGGCCCGAGACCCAGTACTTC. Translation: CASSQTGPETQYF.

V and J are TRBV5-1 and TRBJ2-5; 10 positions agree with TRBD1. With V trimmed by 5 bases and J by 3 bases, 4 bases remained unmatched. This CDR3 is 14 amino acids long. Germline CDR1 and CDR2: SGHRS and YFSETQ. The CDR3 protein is CASRPGTGEETQYF. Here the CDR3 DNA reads TGCGCCAGCAGGCCCGGGACAGGGGAAGAGACCCAGTACTTC.